This TCR beta chain derives from a study of cytomegalovirus exposure and HLA in healthy donors. 13 Jbeta primers and 60 Vbeta primers were used for the PCR. TCRdb keeps only in-frame clones here, not all; method: immunoSEQ multiplex PCR. Of about 62,000 clones listed, more than 75% were seen once; the top ten hold about 1.5%. Whole-study results and caveats: In a later analysis, productive TCRs from donors in an Asian-associated ancestry cluster reportedly carried fewer N-insertions than the cohort mean. In all likelihood, a cluster of highly shared sequence variants was a sequencing artifact.

Trimming removed 7 bases from V and 5 bases from J, with 17 bases in between. Germline-derived CDR1 and CDR2 are MNHEY and SVGAGI. The CDR3 runs to 14 residues. About this clone: Its target is unknown.

The source material was PBMCs. This TCR derives from a man aged 18 to 35 in good health and CMV-seronegative. V and J are TRBV6-5 and TRBJ1-2, with D possibly TRBD1 on 6 matching bases. The CDR3 DNA is TGTGCCAGCACCGAGAGGGGGGGCAGATATGGCTACACCTTC. Amino acid sequence: CASTERGGRYGYTF.